A single sample is the source of the 25 T cell receptor beta chains below, sequenced in a study of cytomegalovirus exposure and HLA in healthy donors. The PCR employed 60 Vbeta primers together with 13 Jbeta primers. Repertoires were generated with immunoSEQ multiplex PCR, while TCRdb's copy carries only in-frame clones and drops some. The table shows about 110,000 clones, with approximately 80% occurring only once. The sequenced material came from PBMCs. These receptors were taken from a man aged 45-60 years in good health and CMV-seronegative.

This clone was observed a single time. The gene calls are TRBV7-6 and TRBJ2-1; TRBD2 aligns across 7 bases. With V trimmed by 5 bases and J by 8 bases, 15 bases remained unmatched. The CDR3 totals 16 residues. Germline CDR1 is SGHVS and CDR2 is FNYEAQ. This CDR3 reads CASSANPSGIHDEQFF. In DNA form, the CDR3 reads TGTGCCAGCAGCGCCAACCCTAGCGGTATCCACGATGAGCAGTTCTTC.

V is TRBV7-2 and J is TRBJ2-3; D is possibly TRBD2 (6 bases). V was shortened by 6 bases and J by 4 bases, with 14 bases between the two germline ends. Germline-derived CDR1 and CDR2 are SGHTA and FQGNSA. CDR3 size: 14 residues. The CDR3 region has the DNA TGTGCCAGCAGATCCGGGGGTAGGCCAGATACGCAGTATTTT. This sequence encodes CASRSGGRPDTQYF. The complete variable domain, with remaining parts taken from reference TRBV7-2 and TRBJ2-3, reads GAGVSQSPSNKVTEKGKDVELRCDPISGHTALYWYRQSLGQGLEFLIYFQGNSAPDKSGLPSDRFSAERTGGSVSTLTIQRTQQEDSAVYLCASRSGGRPDTQYFGPGTRLTVL.

The chain carries TRBV10-3 and TRBJ1-2; D remains ambiguous. The CDR3 length is 12 residues. CDR1 and CDR2 (germline): ENHRY, SYGVKD. Trimming removed 4 bases from V and 8 bases from J, with 11 bases in between. CDR3: CAISVHSEGYTF. The CDR3 nucleotides are TGTGCCATCAGTGTGCATTCGGAGGGCTACACCTTC.

The V call is TRBV27, the J call TRBJ1-2; the match to TRBD1 covers 12 bases. The junction had 10 bases not matched to a gene; V was cut back by 10 bases and J by 4 bases. CDR3 length: 15 residues. Germline assignment: CDR1 MNHEY and CDR2 SMNVEV (reference sequence). DNA of the CDR3: TGTGCCACCCGGGACAGGGGGCTTTACAGCTATGGCTACACCTTC. Protein: CATRDRGLYSYGYTF.

J is TRBJ2-7 and V is TRBV7-8; weak D call: TRBD1 (6 bases). The CDR3 consists of 16 residues. Per the germline V gene, CDR1 is SGHVS and CDR2 is FQNEAQ. V lost 1 base and J lost 0, with 13 bases in between. CDR3 sequence (DNA): TGTGCCAGCAGCTTAGTTCGGACAGAGAGCTCCTACGAGCAGTACGTC. This translates into CASSLVRTESSYEQYV.

The gene calls are TRBV18 and TRBJ1-1; maybe TRBD1 (5 bases). Looked up from germline, CDR1 is KGHSH and CDR2 is LQKENI. This CDR3 region has 14 residues. Trimming took 6 bases from V and 4 from J, leaving 15 bases between them. Here the CDR3 DNA reads TGTGCCAGCTCCTCGCAGGGTGGCGGCACTGAAGCTTTCTTT. It specifies CASSSQGGGTEAFF.

This chain connects TRBV25-1 to TRBJ2-2; no firm D call. The CDR3 is 13 amino acids. Trimming took 7 bases from V and 5 from J, leaving 11 bases between them. CDR1 MGHDK and CDR2 SYGVNS come from the germline V gene. The CDR3 coding sequence is TGTGCCAGCAATCGAGCCTCGACCGGGGAGCTGTTTTTT. Encoded protein: CASNRASTGELFF.

The chain recombines TRBV30 with TRBJ2-1; 8 bases fit TRBD1. Germline loops: CDR1 GTSNPN, CDR2 SVGIG (reference sequence). The CDR3 is 16 residues long. Trimming cost V 1 base and J 2 bases; bases outside gene matches: 7. Written as DNA, the CDR3 is TGTGCCTGGAGTGACGCTCGACAGGGGACCTACAATGAGCAGTTCTTC. This translates into CAWSDARQGTYNEQFF.

V gene TRBV7-2 combines with J gene TRBJ2-4; 11 positions agree with TRBD2. The V and J ends lost 4 bases and 6 bases, in that order; junction bases with no gene match: 5. Per the germline V gene, CDR1 is SGHTA and CDR2 is FQGNSA. The CDR3 is 15 amino acids. The CDR3 DNA follows: TGTGCCAGCAGCTCGCCCGGGACTAGCGGAAACATTCAGTACTTC. It translates to CASSSPGTSGNIQYF.

The chain recombines TRBV7-8 with TRBJ1-6; a weak D match, TRBD1 (5 bases). Germline V gene sequence: CDR1 SGHVS, CDR2 FQNEAQ. The CDR3 extends over 13 amino acids. Trimming pared 5 bases from V and 9 bases from J, leaving 11 bases between. The CDR3 nucleotides read TGTGCCAGCAGCGGGGGGGGGAGTTCACCCCTCCACTTT. This encodes CASSGGGSSPLHF.

This clone was seen once. One end of the junction is discordant with germline, which a read error may explain. This chain connects TRBV4-2 to TRBJ2-7; 11 bases match TRBD2. CDR1 and CDR2 (germline): LGHNA, YNFKEQ. The CDR3 has 19 residues. CDR3 residues: CASSHQAGASGGNLYERYF. CDR3 nucleotide sequence: TGTGCCAGCAGCCACCAGGCGGGGGCTAGCGGGGGGAATCTATACGAGCGGTACTTC.

V usage is TRBV18 and J usage is TRBJ1-2; possibly TRBD1 for D (6 bases). Germline V lookup: CDR1 KGHSH, CDR2 LQKENI. The CDR3 totals 13 residues. Trimming left V 3 bases short and J 10 bases short, with 15 bases between. This CDR3 is CASSPGRTVDYTF. Here the CDR3 DNA reads TGTGCCAGCTCACCCGGAAGGACAGTGGACTACACCTTC.

This chain links TRBV29-1 with TRBJ2-7; no clear D gene. V lost 7 bases to trimming and J lost 1 base, with 8 bases between them. Germline V gene data show CDR1 as SQVTM and CDR2 as ANQGSEA. The CDR3 contains 11 residues. The CDR3 sequence: CSATTSYEQYV. The CDR3 region has the DNA TGCAGCGCGACGACATCCTACGAGCAGTACGTC.

The gene calls are TRBV15 and TRBJ2-3; D remains unclear. This CDR3 comprises 14 residues. The V and J ends lost 2 bases and 4 bases respectively, with 10 bases between them. Per the germline V gene, CDR1 is LNHNV and CDR2 is YYDKDF (reference sequence). The CDR3 is CATSRPPTADTQYF. CDR3 bases: TGTGCCACCAGCAGACCTCCTACGGCAGATACGCAGTATTTT.

The V call is TRBV5-1, the J call TRBJ2-2; TRBD1 is a possible D gene (5 bases). This CDR3 spans 15 amino acids. Germline V lookup: CDR1 SGHRS, CDR2 YFSETQ. The V and J ends lost 4 bases and 3 bases respectively, with 13 bases between them. Written as DNA, the CDR3 is TGCGCCAGCAGCGCAGAAGGGGTGGACACCGGGGAGCTGTTTTTT. It is translated as CASSAEGVDTGELFF. Combining the CDR3 with reference TRBV5-1 and TRBJ2-2 gives the whole variable domain KAGVTQTPRYLIKTRGQQVTLSCSPISGHRSVSWYQQTPGQGLQFLFEYFSETQRNKGNFPGRFSGRQFSNSRSEMNVSTLELGDSALYLCASSAEGVDTGELFFGEGSRLTVL.

The chain carries TRBV4-1 and TRBJ2-7, with 8 bases fitting TRBD1. The J segment lost 4 bases and the V segment lost 4 bases, leaving 6 bases of the junction unmatched. CDR1 is MGHRA, CDR2 YSYEKL, per germline. This CDR3 region has 14 residues. The CDR3 coding sequence is TGCGCCAGCAGCCTCGGGACAGGCCGGTACGAGCAGTACGTC. As protein: CASSLGTGRYEQYV.

This clone appeared a single time. Other DNA sequences in this sample translate to the same CDR3. J is TRBJ1-1 and V is TRBV7-9; no firm D call. The CDR3 loop spans 13 amino acids. Trimming cost V 5 bases and J 2 bases, with 9 bases left between them. Germline V gives CDR1 SEHNR, CDR2 FQNEAQ (reference sequence). The CDR3 reads CASSLTVNTEAFF. For the CDR3, the DNA is TGTGCCAGCAGCCTTACAGTTAACACTGAAGCTTTCTTT.

The V gene is TRBV19, the J gene TRBJ1-1; D not certain. The CDR3 extends over 12 amino acids. Trimming shortened V by 6 bases and J by 11 bases, and 16 bases separated the two germline ends. CDR1 and CDR2 from the germline V gene are LNHDA and SQIVND (reference sequence). This CDR3 is CASRGGHDGAFF. CDR3 coding DNA: TGTGCCAGTAGAGGAGGGCATGATGGGGCTTTCTTT. Filled out from reference TRBV19 and TRBJ1-1, the complete variable domain reads DGGITQSPKYLFRKEGQNVTLSCEQNLNHDAMYWYRQDPGQGLRLIYYSQIVNDFQKGDIAEGYSVSREKKESFPLTVTSAQKNPTAFYLCASRGGHDGAFFGQGTRLTVV.

The V call is TRBV7-2, the J call TRBJ1-4, with 8 bases aligning to TRBD1. Germline CDR1 is SGHTA and CDR2 is FQGNSA. Trimming at V came to 5 bases and at J to 2 bases, leaving 4 bases not matched to a gene. This CDR3 has 15 amino acids. CDR3 in DNA: TGTGCCAGCAGCCCAGGGGGCAGGACTAATGAAAAACTGTTTTTT. Amino acids: CASSPGGRTNEKLFF.

The chain couples TRBV29-1 to TRBJ2-3; no clear D gene. The V end lost 6 bases, the J end lost 0 bases, and 10 bases lay between the germline ends. Germline V gene lookup returns CDR1 SQVTM and CDR2 ANQGSEA. The length of the CDR3 is 13 residues. This CDR3 reads CSVEPSSTDTQYF. The CDR3 bases are TGCAGCGTCGAACCTTCTAGCACAGATACGCAGTATTTT.

Only one count was recorded for this clone. The V and J genes are TRBV5-1 and TRBJ1-2; 9 bases map to TRBD1. V trimming: 4 bases; J trimming: 8 bases; junction bases outside the gene matches: 6. The CDR3 length is 13 residues. CDR1 SGHRS and CDR2 YFSETQ come from the germline V gene. For the CDR3, the DNA is TGCGCCAGCAGCACCCGGGACAGGGAGGGCTACACCTTC. Residues: CASSTRDREGYTF.

The chain uses TRBV12-5 and TRBJ1-1; 7 nucleotides align to TRBD1. CDR3 length: 14 residues. J was trimmed by 0 bases and V by 7 bases; bases with no gene match: 5. Per germline, CDR1 LGHNT and CDR2 FRNRAP. This CDR3 reads CASAKTGMNTEAFF. CDR3 coding DNA: TGTGCTAGTGCCAAGACAGGGATGAACACTGAAGCTTTCTTT.

The chain recombines TRBV6-6 with TRBJ1-5; perhaps TRBD1 as D (6 bases). CDR1 and CDR2 from the germline V gene are MNHNY and SVGAGI (reference sequence). The CDR3 contains 15 residues. V was pared by 10 bases and J by 2 bases, with 18 bases between. In DNA, the CDR3 is TGTGCCAACGGGGGGGGCGGTTTGGGCAATCAGCCCCAGCATTTT. Its protein is CANGGGGLGNQPQHF.

The chain is built from TRBV11-1 and TRBJ1-1; TRBD1 matches at 10 bases. The V segment lost 5 bases and the J segment 4 bases; nucleotides outside the gene matches: 4. This CDR3 is 14 amino acids long. CDR1 is SGHAT, CDR2 FQDESV, per germline (reference sequence). This CDR3 is CASSRGQGTTEAFF. The CDR3 DNA follows: TGTGCCAGCAGCCGGGGACAGGGGACCACTGAAGCTTTCTTT. The full variable domain, in which reference TRBV11-1 and TRBJ1-1 provide the parts outside the CDR3, is EAEVAQSPRYKITEKSQAVAFWCDPISGHATLYWYRQILGQGPELLVQFQDESVVDDSQLPKDRFSAERLKGVDSTLKIQPAELGDSAMYLCASSRGQGTTEAFFGQGTRLTVV.

This chain links TRBV11-2 with TRBJ1-1; D possibly corresponds to TRBD1 (5 bases). The CDR3 loop spans 14 amino acids. Per germline, CDR1 SGHAT and CDR2 FQNNGV. V was pared by 1 base and J by 4 bases, with 10 bases between. The CDR3 coding sequence is TGTGCCAGCAGCTTAGTGGAGGGGTTCACTGAAGCTTTCTTT. Its translation is CASSLVEGFTEAFF.